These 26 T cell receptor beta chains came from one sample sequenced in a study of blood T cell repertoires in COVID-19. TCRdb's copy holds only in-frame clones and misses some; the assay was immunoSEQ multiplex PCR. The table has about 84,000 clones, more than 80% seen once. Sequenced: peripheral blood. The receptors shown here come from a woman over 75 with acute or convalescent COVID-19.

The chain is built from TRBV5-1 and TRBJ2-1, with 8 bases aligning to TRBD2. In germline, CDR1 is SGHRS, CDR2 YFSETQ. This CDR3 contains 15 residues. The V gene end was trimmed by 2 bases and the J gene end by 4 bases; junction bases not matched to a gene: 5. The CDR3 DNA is TGCGCCAGCAGCTTTTGGGCTAGCGGGTACAATGAGCAGTTCTTC. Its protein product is CASSFWASGYNEQFF. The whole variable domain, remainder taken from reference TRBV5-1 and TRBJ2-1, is KAGVTQTPRYLIKTRGQQVTLSCSPISGHRSVSWYQQTPGQGLQFLFEYFSETQRNKGNFPGRFSGRQFSNSRSEMNVSTLELGDSALYLCASSFWASGYNEQFFGPGTRLTVL.

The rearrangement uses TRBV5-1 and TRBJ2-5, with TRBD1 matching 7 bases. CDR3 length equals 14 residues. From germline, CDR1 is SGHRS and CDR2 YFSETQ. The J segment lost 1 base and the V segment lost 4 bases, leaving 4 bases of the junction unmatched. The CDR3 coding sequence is TGCGCCAGCAGCCCCGGGACAGTCCAAGAGACCCAGTACTTC. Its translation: CASSPGTVQETQYF.

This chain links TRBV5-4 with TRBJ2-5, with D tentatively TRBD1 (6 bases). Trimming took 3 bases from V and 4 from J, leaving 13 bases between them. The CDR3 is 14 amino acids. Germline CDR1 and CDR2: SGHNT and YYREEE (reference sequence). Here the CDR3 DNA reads TGTGCCAGCAGCTACCCGGACAGAGGAGAGACCCAGTACTTC. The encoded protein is CASSYPDRGETQYF.

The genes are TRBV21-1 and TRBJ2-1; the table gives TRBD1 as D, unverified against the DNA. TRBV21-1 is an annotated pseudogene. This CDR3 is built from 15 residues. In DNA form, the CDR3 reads TGTGCCAGCAGCAAACCGGGCCAGGGGGCGCGGGAGCAGTTCTTC. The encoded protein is CASSKPGQGAREQFF.

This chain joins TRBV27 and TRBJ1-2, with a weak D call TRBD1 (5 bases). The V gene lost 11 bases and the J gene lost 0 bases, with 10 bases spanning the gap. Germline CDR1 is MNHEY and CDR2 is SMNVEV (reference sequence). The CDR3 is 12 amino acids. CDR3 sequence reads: CASRGTNYGYTF. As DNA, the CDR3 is TGTGCCTCCCGGGGGACTAACTATGGCTACACCTTC.

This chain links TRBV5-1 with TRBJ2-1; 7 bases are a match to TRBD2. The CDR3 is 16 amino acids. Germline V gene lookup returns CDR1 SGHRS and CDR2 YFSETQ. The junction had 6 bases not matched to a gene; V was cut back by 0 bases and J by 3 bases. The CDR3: CASSLGIAGDYNEQFF. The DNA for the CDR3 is TGCGCCAGCAGCTTGGGCATAGCGGGCGACTACAATGAGCAGTTCTTC.

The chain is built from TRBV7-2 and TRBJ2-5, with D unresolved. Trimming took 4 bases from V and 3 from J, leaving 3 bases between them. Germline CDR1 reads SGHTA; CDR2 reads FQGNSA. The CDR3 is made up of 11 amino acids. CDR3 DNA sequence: TGTGCCAGCAGCTCCAAAGAGACCCAGTACTTC. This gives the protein CASSSKETQYF.

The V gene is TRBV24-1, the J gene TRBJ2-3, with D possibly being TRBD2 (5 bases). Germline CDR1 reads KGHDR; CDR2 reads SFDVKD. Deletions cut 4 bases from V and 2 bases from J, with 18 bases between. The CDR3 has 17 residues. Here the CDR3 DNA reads TGTGCCACCAGTGACCCTATCGAGGGCATCGACACAGATACGCAGTATTTT. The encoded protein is CATSDPIEGIDTDTQYF.

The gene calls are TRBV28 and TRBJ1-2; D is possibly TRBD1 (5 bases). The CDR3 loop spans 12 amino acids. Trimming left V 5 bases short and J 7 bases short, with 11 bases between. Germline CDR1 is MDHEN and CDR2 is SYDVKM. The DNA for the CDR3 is TGTGCCAGCAGTCCTGACAGTGGTGGCTACACCTTC. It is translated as CASSPDSGGYTF.

The CDR3 is CASSSEGTGRGNSPLHF. Here the CDR3 DNA reads TGTGCCAGCAGCTCCGAGGGGACAGGGAGGGGTAATTCACCCCTCCACTTT. The rearrangement uses TRBV7-9 and TRBJ1-6; TRBD1 matches at 9 bases. Trimming at V came to 4 bases and at J to 6 bases, leaving 10 bases not matched to a gene. Germline V gene sequence: CDR1 SEHNR, CDR2 FQNEAQ (reference sequence). The CDR3 has 17 residues.

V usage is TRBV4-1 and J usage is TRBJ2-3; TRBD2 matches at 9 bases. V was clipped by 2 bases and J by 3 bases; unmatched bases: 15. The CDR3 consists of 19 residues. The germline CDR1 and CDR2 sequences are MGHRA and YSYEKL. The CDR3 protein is CASSQPPRTLAGRTDTQYF. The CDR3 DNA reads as TGCGCCAGCAGCCAACCTCCTCGGACGCTAGCGGGGAGGACAGATACGCAGTATTTT.

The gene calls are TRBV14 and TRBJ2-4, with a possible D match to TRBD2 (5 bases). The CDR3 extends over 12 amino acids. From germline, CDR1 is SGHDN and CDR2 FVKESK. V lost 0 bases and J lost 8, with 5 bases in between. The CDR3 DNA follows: TGTGCCAGCAGCCAAGAGGGAGACATTCAGTACTTC. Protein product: CASSQEGDIQYF.

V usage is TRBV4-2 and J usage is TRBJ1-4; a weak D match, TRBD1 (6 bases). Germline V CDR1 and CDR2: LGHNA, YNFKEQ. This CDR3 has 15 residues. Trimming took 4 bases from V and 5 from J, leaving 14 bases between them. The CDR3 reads CASSPTGNPNEKLFF. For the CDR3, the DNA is TGTGCCAGCAGCCCCACAGGGAATCCGAATGAAAAACTGTTTTTT.

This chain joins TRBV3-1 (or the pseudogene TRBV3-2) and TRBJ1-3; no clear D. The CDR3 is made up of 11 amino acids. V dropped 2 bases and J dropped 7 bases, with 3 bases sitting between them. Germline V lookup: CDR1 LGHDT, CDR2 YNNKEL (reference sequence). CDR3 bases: TGTGCCAGCAGCCAACTGAACACCATATATTTT. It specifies CASSQLNTIYF.

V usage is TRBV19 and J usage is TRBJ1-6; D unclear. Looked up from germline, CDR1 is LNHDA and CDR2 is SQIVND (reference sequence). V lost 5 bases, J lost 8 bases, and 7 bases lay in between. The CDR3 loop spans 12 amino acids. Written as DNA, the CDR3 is TGTGCCAGTAGTCAGGTGGATTCACCCCTCCACTTT. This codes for CASSQVDSPLHF.

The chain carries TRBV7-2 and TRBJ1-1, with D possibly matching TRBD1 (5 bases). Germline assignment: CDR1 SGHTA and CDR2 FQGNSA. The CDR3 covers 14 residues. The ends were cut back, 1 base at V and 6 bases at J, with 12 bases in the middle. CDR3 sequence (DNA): TGTGCCAGCAGCTTAGACAGGACGTCCGCTGAAGCTTTCTTT. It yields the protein CASSLDRTSAEAFF.

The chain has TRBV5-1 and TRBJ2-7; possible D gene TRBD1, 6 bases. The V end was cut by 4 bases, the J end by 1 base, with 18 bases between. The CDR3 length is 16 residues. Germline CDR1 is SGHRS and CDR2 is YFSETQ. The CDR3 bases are TGCGCCAGCAGCCCTTCGGACAGCCCTCTATCCTACGAGCAGTACTTC. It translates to CASSPSDSPLSYEQYF.

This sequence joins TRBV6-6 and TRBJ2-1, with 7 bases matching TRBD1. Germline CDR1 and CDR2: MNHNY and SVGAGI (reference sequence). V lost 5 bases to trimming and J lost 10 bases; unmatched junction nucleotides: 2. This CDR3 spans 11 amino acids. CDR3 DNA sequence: TGTGCCAGCAGTGTACAGGGGGAGCAGTTCTTC. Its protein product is CASSVQGEQFF.

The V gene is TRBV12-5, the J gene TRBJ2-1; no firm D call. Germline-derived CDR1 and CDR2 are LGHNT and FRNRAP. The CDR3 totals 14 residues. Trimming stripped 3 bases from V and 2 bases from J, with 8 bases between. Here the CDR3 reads CASGFPVAYNEQFF. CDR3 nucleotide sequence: TGTGCTAGTGGTTTCCCAGTGGCCTACAATGAGCAGTTCTTC.

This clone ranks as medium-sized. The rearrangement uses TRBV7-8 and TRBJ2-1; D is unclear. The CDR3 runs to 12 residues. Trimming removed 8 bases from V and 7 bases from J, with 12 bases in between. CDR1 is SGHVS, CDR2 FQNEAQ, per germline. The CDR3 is CASLGPGNEQFF. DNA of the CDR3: TGTGCCAGCTTAGGCCCCGGGAATGAGCAGTTCTTC.

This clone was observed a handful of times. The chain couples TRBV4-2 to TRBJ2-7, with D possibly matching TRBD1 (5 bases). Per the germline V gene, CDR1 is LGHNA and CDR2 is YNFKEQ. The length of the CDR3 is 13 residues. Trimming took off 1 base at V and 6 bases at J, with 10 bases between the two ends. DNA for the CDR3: TGTGCCAGCAGCCAAGGGCTAGGGGTCGAGCAGTACTTC. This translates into CASSQGLGVEQYF.

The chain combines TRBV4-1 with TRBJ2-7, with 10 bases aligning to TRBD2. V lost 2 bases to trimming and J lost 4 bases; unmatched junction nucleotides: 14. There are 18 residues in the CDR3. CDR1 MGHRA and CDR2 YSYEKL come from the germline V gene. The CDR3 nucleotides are TGCGCCAGCAGCCAACTTTTCGGGCTAGCGGGAGTTAAGTACGAGCAGTACTTC. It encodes CASSQLFGLAGVKYEQYF.

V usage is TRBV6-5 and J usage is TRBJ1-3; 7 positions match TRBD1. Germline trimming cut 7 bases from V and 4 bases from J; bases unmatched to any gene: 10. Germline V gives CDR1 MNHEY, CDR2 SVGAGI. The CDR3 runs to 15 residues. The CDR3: CASTRTGDRGNTIYF. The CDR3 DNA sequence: TGTGCCAGCACCCGGACAGGCGACAGGGGAAACACCATATATTTT.

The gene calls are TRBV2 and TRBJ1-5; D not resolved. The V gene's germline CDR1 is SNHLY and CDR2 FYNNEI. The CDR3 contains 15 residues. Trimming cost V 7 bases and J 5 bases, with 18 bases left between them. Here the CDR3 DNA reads TGTGCCAGCAAGACTCGCAATGGATGGGATCAGCCCCAGCATTTT. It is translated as CASKTRNGWDQPQHF.

This CDR3 reads CASSPGGQGRQPQHF. The DNA of the CDR3 is TGTGCCAGCAGTCCTGGAGGACAGGGGCGCCAGCCCCAGCATTTT. J is TRBJ1-5 and V is TRBV27; 9 nucleotides align to TRBD1. The length of the CDR3 is 15 residues. Germline V gene lookup returns CDR1 MNHEY and CDR2 SMNVEV (reference sequence). The V and J ends lost 5 bases and 7 bases, in that order; junction bases with no gene match: 9.

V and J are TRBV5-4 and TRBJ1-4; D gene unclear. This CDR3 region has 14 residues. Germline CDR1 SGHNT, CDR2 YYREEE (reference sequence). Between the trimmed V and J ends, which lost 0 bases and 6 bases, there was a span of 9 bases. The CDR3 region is CASSLGGPYEKLFF. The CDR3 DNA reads TGTGCCAGCAGCTTGGGAGGGCCCTATGAAAAACTGTTTTTT.